These 17 T cell receptor beta chains share one sample of origin, sequenced in a study of vaccination effects on CD4 cells after COVID-19. After expansion with viral peptide pools in the ViraFEST assay, antigen-specific CD4+ T cells were sequenced. CD4+ T cell isolation took place after 10 days of culture. Convalescent patients had PCR-confirmed SARS-CoV-2 infection between March and December 2020. Only in-frame clones appear in the TCRdb table, and some are missing; sequencing was by immunoSEQ multiplex PCR. The data show roughly 23,000 clones, around 77% seen once. Antigen specificity for these receptors is unknown. The sequences come from CD4+ T cells from PBMCs cultured with SARS-CoV-2 spike peptides, collected before COVID-19 vaccination. Receptors were obtained from a human donor who had a prior SARS-CoV-2 infection.

The chain joins TRBV6-1 to TRBJ1-3; D is undetermined. V gave up 1 base and J gave up 3 bases, with 7 bases separating them. The germline V gene encodes CDR1 MNHNS and CDR2 SASEGT. The CDR3 is 14 residues long. CDR3 loop: CASSEGTDGNTIYF. CDR3 nucleotides: TGTGCCAGCAGTGAAGGGACGGATGGAAACACCATATATTTT.

The genes are TRBV7-9 and TRBJ2-7; a weak D match, TRBD1 (6 bases). The V end was cut by 2 bases, the J end by 6 bases, with 8 bases between. The CDR3 is made up of 12 amino acids. Germline-derived CDR1 and CDR2 are SEHNR and FQNEAQ (reference sequence). The CDR3 spells CASSLTGTEQYF. In DNA form, the CDR3 reads TGTGCCAGCAGCTTAACAGGGACCGAGCAGTACTTC.

V usage is TRBV6-2 or TRBV6-3 and J usage is TRBJ2-1; D possibly corresponds to TRBD2 (7 bases). The CDR3 loop spans 17 amino acids. In germline, CDR1 is MNHEY, CDR2 SVGEGT. Trimming removed 3 bases at V and 0 bases at J, with 15 bases between. CDR3 sequence reads: CASSYITGGRSYNEQFF. CDR3 bases: TGTGCCAGCAGTTATATAACGGGGGGCCGCTCCTACAATGAGCAGTTCTTC.

This rearrangement joins TRBV7-3 to TRBJ2-7, with TRBD1 as a possible D gene (6 bases). Trimming took 5 bases from V and 0 from J, leaving 14 bases between them. The germline V gene has CDR1 SGHTA and CDR2 FQGTGA. The CDR3 loop spans 15 amino acids. In nucleotides, the CDR3 is TGTGCCAGCAGCCCTAAAGGGGGTAGCTCCTACGAGCAGTACTTC. Translation gives CASSPKGGSSYEQYF.

V and J are TRBV9 and TRBJ2-5; D gene ambiguous. The CDR3 contains 13 residues. The germline gives CDR1 SGDLS, CDR2 YYNGEE. Trimming stripped 3 bases from V and 0 bases from J, with 6 bases between. CDR3 sequence reads: CASSAHDQETQYF. The CDR3 DNA reads as TGTGCCAGCAGCGCCCACGACCAAGAGACCCAGTACTTC.

This chain uses TRBV18 with TRBJ2-2; the match to TRBD2 covers 12 bases. Germline loops: CDR1 KGHSH, CDR2 LQKENI. The CDR3 loop spans 18 amino acids. The J segment lost 2 bases and the V segment lost 2 bases, leaving 6 bases of the junction unmatched. CDR3 sequence: CASSPNRLAGANTGELFF. The CDR3, as DNA: TGTGCCAGCTCACCAAATAGACTAGCGGGGGCCAACACCGGGGAGCTGTTTTTT.

The CDR3 loop reads CASSIVRQAVGQGYTF. CDR3 coding DNA: TGTGCCAGTAGTATAGTTAGGCAAGCTGTCGGTCAAGGCTACACCTTC. The chain employs TRBV19 and TRBJ1-2, with D uncertain. The germline V gene encodes CDR1 LNHDA and CDR2 SQIVND (reference sequence). The V and J ends lost 1 base and 8 bases respectively, with 20 bases between them. CDR3 length: 16 residues.

The chain carries TRBV5-6 and TRBJ1-6; 10 nucleotides agree with TRBD1. There are 14 residues in the CDR3. Germline V lookup: CDR1 SGHDT, CDR2 YYEEEE. Unmatched junction bases numbered 1, after V lost 2 bases and J lost 8 bases. The CDR3 nucleotides are TGTGCCAGCAGCTTCGACAGGGGGCATTCACCCCTCCACTTT. This translates into CASSFDRGHSPLHF.

This chain joins TRBV7-9 and TRBJ2-3; TRBD1 aligns across 10 bases. Germline CDR1 and CDR2: SEHNR and FQNEAQ (reference sequence). The CDR3 loop spans 17 amino acids. J was trimmed by 5 bases and V by 2 bases; bases with no gene match: 10. CDR3 protein: CASSLIFGDRGEDTQYF. The DNA for the CDR3 is TGTGCCAGCAGCTTAATTTTCGGGGACAGGGGTGAAGATACGCAGTATTTT.

This clone was observed once. The chain employs TRBV5-6 and TRBJ2-7, with D unclear. This CDR3 is 12 amino acids long. CDR1 SGHDT and CDR2 YYEEEE come from the germline V gene. The ends were cut back, 2 bases at V and 6 bases at J, with 9 bases in the middle. CDR3 nucleotides: TGTGCCAGCAGCTTTCGGTTGCGCGAGCAGTACTTC. It yields the protein CASSFRLREQYF.

The chain couples TRBV4-1 to TRBJ2-3; 11 positions agree with TRBD2. V lost 0 bases, J lost 8 bases, and 13 bases stayed unmatched. Germline V lookup: CDR1 MGHRA, CDR2 YSYEKL. CDR3 length: 18 residues. CDR3 in amino acids: CASSQDSLAGAGGGTQYF. DNA for the CDR3: TGCGCCAGCAGCCAAGATTCACTAGCGGGGGCCGGGGGAGGTACGCAGTATTTT.

The chain employs TRBV4-2 and TRBJ2-1, with D possibly matching TRBD1 (6 bases). The CDR3 sequence is 14 residues long. The ends were cut back, 4 bases at V and 4 bases at J, with 11 bases in the middle. CDR1 is LGHNA and CDR2 is YNFKEQ in the germline V gene. In DNA, the CDR3 is TGTGCCAGCAGCCCCGACGGGACATACAATGAGCAGTTCTTC. This encodes CASSPDGTYNEQFF.

The chain uses TRBV6-5 and TRBJ1-5, with 7 nucleotides matching TRBD1. Germline-derived CDR1 and CDR2 are MNHEY and SVGAGI. The CDR3 totals 16 residues. J was trimmed by 1 base and V by 4 bases; bases with no gene match: 7. The CDR3: CASSFPTGMSNQPQHF. The CDR3 coding sequence is TGTGCCAGCAGTTTCCCGACAGGGATGAGCAATCAGCCCCAGCATTTT.

The chain combines TRBV5-1 with TRBJ2-2; TRBD2 matches 8 bases. Germline values: CDR1 SGHRS, CDR2 YFSETQ. J was trimmed by 6 bases and V by 4 bases; bases with no gene match: 11. The CDR3 sequence is 16 residues long. In DNA form, the CDR3 reads TGCGCCAGCAGCCCGCGGGGCGGGGGGAATGCCGGGGAGCTGTTTTTT. It encodes CASSPRGGGNAGELFF.

The J gene is TRBJ2-1, the V gene TRBV11-2, with 12 bases lining up with TRBD2. The CDR3 sequence is 16 residues long. Germline CDR1 reads SGHAT; CDR2 reads FQNNGV. With V trimmed by 5 bases and J by 10 bases, 12 bases remained unmatched. The CDR3 DNA reads as TGTGCCAGCAGCCTGATGACTAGCGGGGGATTCGTCGAGCAGTTCTTC. It translates to CASSLMTSGGFVEQFF.

The CDR3 sequence: CASSYPRGGYFYEQYF. The DNA of the CDR3 is TGTGCCAGCAGTTACCCCCGGGGCGGGTATTTCTACGAGCAGTACTTC. This rearrangement joins TRBV6-6 to TRBJ2-7; D is possibly TRBD1 or TRBD2 (5 bases each). The CDR3 totals 16 residues. CDR1 MNHNY and CDR2 SVGAGI come from the germline V gene (reference sequence). Between the trimmed V and J ends, which lost 2 bases and 3 bases, there was a span of 17 bases.

The chain uses TRBV5-1 and TRBJ2-3; 7 nucleotides align to TRBD2. The junction had 4 bases not matched to a gene; V was cut back by 2 bases and J by 4 bases. Germline V gene sequence: CDR1 SGHRS, CDR2 YFSETQ. This CDR3 region has 14 residues. The CDR3: CASSLAGPPDTQYF. CDR3 DNA: TGCGCCAGCAGCTTAGCGGGGCCCCCAGATACGCAGTATTTT.